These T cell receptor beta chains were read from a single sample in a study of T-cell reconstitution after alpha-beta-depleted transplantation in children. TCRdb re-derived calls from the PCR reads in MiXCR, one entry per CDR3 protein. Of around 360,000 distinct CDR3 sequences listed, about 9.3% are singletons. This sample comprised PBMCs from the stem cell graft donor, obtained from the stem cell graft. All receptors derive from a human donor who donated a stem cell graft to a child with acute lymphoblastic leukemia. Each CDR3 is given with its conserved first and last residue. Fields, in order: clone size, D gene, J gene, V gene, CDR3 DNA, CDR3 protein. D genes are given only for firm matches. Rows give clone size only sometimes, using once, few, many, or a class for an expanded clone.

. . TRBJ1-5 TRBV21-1 TGTGCCAGCATGGGTCTCCCGCTTAGCAATCAGCCCCAGCATTTT CASMGLPLSNQPQHF
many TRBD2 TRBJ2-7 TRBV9 TGTGCCAGCAGCGTAGGGCTAGCGGAAAGCTCCTACGAGCAGTACTTC CASSVGLAESSYEQYF
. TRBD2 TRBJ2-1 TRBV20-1 TGCAGTGCCTCCCCGACTAGCGATGAGCAGTTCTTC CSASPTSDEQFF
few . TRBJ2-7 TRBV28 TGTGCCAGCAGCTCCACCCGGGACACCACCTCCTACGAGCAGTACTTC CASSSTRDTTSYEQYF
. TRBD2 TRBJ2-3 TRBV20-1 TGCAGTGCTAGATCAACACTAGCGGGGGGCACAGATACGCAGTATTTT CSARSTLAGGTDTQYF
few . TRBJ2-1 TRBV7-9 TGTGCCAGCAGCACCGCAGCTAGCCCTTCCTACAATGAGCAGTTCTTC CASSTAASPSYNEQFF
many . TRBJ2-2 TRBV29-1 TGCAGCGCTTTCACCGGGGAGCTGTTTTTT CSAFTGELFF
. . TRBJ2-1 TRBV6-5 TGTGCCAGCAGTTACTCTGGCGGGACGGGTGAGCAGTTCTTC CASSYSGGTGEQFF
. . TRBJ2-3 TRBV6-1 TGTGCCAGCACAAGGGGCTCCCGAGGACCAGATACGCAGTATTTT CASTRGSRGPDTQYF
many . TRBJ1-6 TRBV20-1 TGCAGTGCTAGGTTCGCCGTAGCCTCCTATAATTCACCCCTCCACTTT CSARFAVASYNSPLHF
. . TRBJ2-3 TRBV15 TGTGCCACCAGCAGACTCCAAAGGGCGGGCACAGATACGCAGTATTTT CATSRLQRAGTDTQYF
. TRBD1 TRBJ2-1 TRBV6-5 TGTGCCAGCAGTTACGGACAGGGGTTCAATGAGCAGTTCTTC CASSYGQGFNEQFF
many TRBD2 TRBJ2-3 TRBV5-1 TGCGCCAGCAGCTTGGGGCGGCGGGGACTAGCGGGAGTATCGACAGATACGCAGTATTTT CASSLGRRGLAGVSTDTQYF
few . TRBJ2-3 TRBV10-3 TGTGCCATCAGTGTGGAGGGCCCTAGCACAGATACGCAGTATTTT CAISVEGPSTDTQYF
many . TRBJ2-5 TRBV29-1 TGCAGCGTGAGGGGGGGAGAGACCCAGTACTTC CSVRGGETQYF
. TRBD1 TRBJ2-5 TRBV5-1 TGCGCCAGCAGCTACTCCGGGACAGAGCAAGAGACCCAGTACTTC CASSYSGTEQETQYF
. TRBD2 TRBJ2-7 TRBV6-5 TGTGCCAGCAGTTACTCAGGCGGGAGGGCCGGGTACGAGCAGTACTTC CASSYSGGRAGYEQYF
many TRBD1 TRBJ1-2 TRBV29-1 TGCAGCGTTGAAGACCGGGACAGCTTCTATGGCTACACCTTC CSVEDRDSFYGYTF
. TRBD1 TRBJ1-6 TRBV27 TGTGCCAGCAGTGTAGGACAGGGCGATGAAGCGTCCTATAATTCACCCCTCCACTTT CASSVGQGDEASYNSPLHF
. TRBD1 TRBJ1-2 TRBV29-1 TGCAGCGTGGAGGGACAGGGGGCCAGCTACTATGGCTACACCTTC CSVEGQGASYYGYTF